The 6 T cell receptor beta chains listed next were all sequenced from one sample in a study of blood T cell repertoires in COVID-19. Assay: immunoSEQ multiplex PCR; the TCRdb copy retains only in-frame clones and omits some. The sample yields a few hundred thousand clones, under 90% seen once. The sample consisted of peripheral blood. The receptors originated from a woman over 75 with COVID-19, enrolled during active disease.

The rearrangement joins TRBV10-3 to TRBJ2-4, with 9 nucleotides matching TRBD2. The CDR3 runs 20 residues. Losses at the gene ends were 0 bases for V and 0 bases for J; bases not matched to a gene: 12. The germline V gene encodes CDR1 ENHRY and CDR2 SYGVKD. Here the CDR3 reads CAISESGPGGGAPAKNIQYF. The CDR3 DNA reads as TGTGCCATCAGTGAGTCAGGGCCTGGCGGGGGGGCTCCAGCCAAAAACATTCAGTACTTC.

The chain uses TRBV2 and TRBJ1-3, with D perhaps TRBD1 (5 bases). CDR3 length: 13 residues. Germline lookup yields CDR1 SNHLY and CDR2 FYNNEI. V dropped 7 bases and J dropped 4 bases, with 11 bases sitting between them. CDR3 sequence (DNA): TGTGCCAGCAAATCAGGGAACGGAAACACCATATATTTT. This sequence encodes CASKSGNGNTIYF.

This chain joins TRBV3-1 (or the pseudogene TRBV3-2) and TRBJ1-6; D gene uncertain. The V end lost 4 bases, the J end lost 6 bases, and 16 bases lay between the germline ends. This CDR3 spans 16 amino acids. CDR1 is LGHDT and CDR2 is YNNKEL in the germline V gene (reference sequence). This CDR3 reads CASSLRQPRGNSPLHF. The CDR3 DNA reads TGTGCCAGCAGCCTTCGCCAACCCCGAGGTAATTCACCCCTCCACTTT.

CDR3 protein: CASSQTRMNTEAFF. The CDR3 DNA reads TGTGCCAGCAGTCAGACACGGATGAACACTGAAGCTTTCTTT. The chain employs TRBV6-5 and TRBJ1-1; no clear D. CDR3 size: 14 residues. Between the trimmed V and J ends, which lost 5 bases and 0 bases, there was a span of 10 bases. The germline V gene encodes CDR1 MNHEY and CDR2 SVGAGI.

This clone occurred once. This chain connects TRBV10-3 to TRBJ1-6, with a tentative D call TRBD1 (5 bases). V was clipped by 5 bases and J by 5 bases, with 16 bases between them. There are 16 residues in the CDR3. The germline gives CDR1 ENHRY, CDR2 SYGVKD. CDR3 amino acids: CAISSRSIGDNSPLHF. In DNA form, the CDR3 reads TGTGCCATCAGTAGCAGGAGCATAGGGGATAATTCACCCCTCCACTTT.

The CDR3 loop is CASRERGGSQPQHF. The CDR3 DNA follows: TGCGCCAGCAGGGAGAGGGGCGGGAGTCAGCCCCAGCATTTT. V gene TRBV10-2 combines with J gene TRBJ1-5, with a possible D match to TRBD1 (5 bases). The CDR3 totals 14 residues. CDR1 and CDR2 from the germline V gene are WSHSY and SAAADI. With 6 bases removed from V and 6 bases from J, the gap between germline ends came to 15 bases.